This TCR beta chain was documented in a study of blood T cell repertoires in COVID-19. Study-level background: Material from acute and convalescent COVID-19 was sourced from the United States, Italy and Spain. Sources were T cells, B-cell-depleted T cells, or PBMCs; the material itself was cDNA or gDNA.

The V gene's germline CDR1 is LNHNV and CDR2 YYDKDF (reference sequence). The CDR3 consists of 16 residues. The V gene end was trimmed by 4 bases and the J gene end by 1 base; junction bases not matched to a gene: 7. As processed by the authors: Reference gene primer amplification in the assay estimated nucleated cell counts. Sequencing was performed with immunoSEQ multiplex PCR; in TCRdb, only in-frame clones are kept and a portion is missing. V, J and clone size derive from that table, while D and trimming were established from the DNA sequence. This sample has fewer than 95,000 clones, with roughly 90% found just once.

The chain has TRBV15 and TRBJ2-1, with TRBD1 identical over 7 bases. Sequencing was carried out using peripheral blood. This TCR derives from a male donor with acute or convalescent COVID-19. CDR3 nucleotides: TGTGCCACCAGCAATAGGGGGCCCCTGTCCTACAATGAGCAGTTCTTC. This sequence encodes CATSNRGPLSYNEQFF.